One TCR beta chain is described in this entry. What it binds is unknown. Germline V lookup: CDR1 SQVTM, CDR2 ANQGSEA. The CDR3 has 12 residues. V dropped 5 bases and J dropped 2 bases, with 9 bases sitting between them. These data originate in a study of blood T cells in healthy people across ages. Broader study findings: The fall in TCR beta diversity per million T cells was roughly linear with age.

The authors ran a second PCR of 7 to 11 cycles using a sample-barcoded 5' primer and a J-beta primer mix. Each single sample gave us at least 2.5 million CDR3-containing paired-end reads. Each CDR3 protein is one row after TCRdb ran MiXCR on the 5' RACE reads. Among about 1.1 million distinct CDR3 sequences listed, roughly two fifths were seen once. The chain has TRBV29-1 and TRBJ1-1, with D tentatively TRBD1 (6 bases). Sample: blood. The sequence derives from a man younger than 35 in good health. CDR3 coding DNA: TGCAGCGTTCCAGGGGAAAACACTGAAGCTTTCTTT. Translation: CSVPGENTEAFF.